Listed below are T cell receptor beta chains from one sample, sequenced in a study of Ad26.COV2.S vaccination and SARS-CoV-2 variants. Only in-frame clones appear in the TCRdb table, and some are missing; sequencing was by immunoSEQ multiplex PCR. Of about 410,000 clones listed, about 85% are singletons. This specimen was peripheral blood, taken in a trial of Ad26.COV2.S vaccine versus placebo. All receptors derive from a person between 18 and 60 years old who received the Ad26.COV2.S COVID-19 vaccine or a placebo. The CDR3 runs from the conserved cysteine through the conserved F or W. A D gene is named only where the DNA matches it firmly. Clone size is stated in some rows and not others, as once, few, many or a class when expanded.

d_gene,abundance,j_gene,v_gene,CDR3aa,CDR3nt
TRBD1,-,TRBJ1-2,TRBV7-2,CASSLGRGDYGYTF,TGTGCCAGCAGCTTAGGCAGGGGGGACTATGGCTACACCTTC
TRBD2,-,TRBJ2-3,TRBV27,CASSLYLLAGESSDTQYF,TGTGCCAGCAGTTTATATCTACTAGCGGGGGAATCGTCAGATACGCAGTATTTT
-,-,TRBJ1-1,TRBV6-1,CASSERPGLEAFF,TGTGCCAGCAGTGAAAGACCGGGGCTTGAAGCTTTCTTT
TRBD1,few,TRBJ1-2,TRBV15,CATSIRTGRDYGYTF,TGTGCCACCAGCATTAGGACAGGCCGGGACTATGGCTACACCTTC
-,once,TRBJ1-5,TRBV3-1/TRBV3-2,CASSTGGGRHQPQHF,TGTGCCAGCAGCACCGGGGGGGGAAGGCATCAGCCCCAGCATTTT
-,-,TRBJ1-1,TRBV11-2,CASSLEVVRAFF,TGTGCCAGCAGCCTGGAAGTAGTTCGAGCTTTCTTT
TRBD1,once,TRBJ1-5,TRBV5-1,CASSQGANQPQHF,TGCGCCAGCAGTCAGGGGGCGAATCAGCCCCAGCATTTT
TRBD1,-,TRBJ1-1,TRBV7-9,CASSTGQGKDTEAFF,TGTGCCAGCAGCACCGGACAGGGGAAAGACACTGAAGCTTTCTTT
-,-,TRBJ1-4,TRBV3-1/TRBV3-2,CASSTGTRGRKLFF,TGTGCCAGCAGCACCGGGACACGCGGTCGTAAACTGTTTTTT
-,-,TRBJ1-1,TRBV7-9,CASSLEGVGTEAFF,TGTGCCAGCAGCTTAGAAGGGGTTGGCACTGAAGCTTTCTTT
-,-,TRBJ2-1,TRBV4-1,CASSQEAPGRTELHNEQFF,TGCGCCAGCAGCCAAGAAGCCCCGGGTAGGACGGAACTCCACAATGAGCAGTTCTTC
TRBD1,-,TRBJ1-2,TRBV11-2,CASSLGGTGPGYTF,TGTGCCAGCAGCTTAGGTGGGACAGGGCCTGGCTACACCTTC
TRBD1,-,TRBJ1-2,TRBV4-1,CASSQGGQGARGYTF,TGCGCCAGCAGCCAAGGCGGCCAGGGGGCGCGGGGCTACACCTTC
-,-,TRBJ1-1,TRBV6-5,CATEGGTEAFF,TGTGCCACCGAGGGGGGCACTGAAGCTTTCTTT
-,-,TRBJ1-3,TRBV12-3/TRBV12-4,CASSLGSSIYF,TGTGCCAGCAGTTTGGGTTCGTCCATATATTTT
-,-,TRBJ1-2,TRBV5-8,CASSLPYREADANYGYTF,TGTGCCAGCAGCTTGCCTTACCGCGAGGCGGACGCTAACTATGGCTACACCTTC
-,-,TRBJ2-7,TRBV6-5,CASSYYQGHAYEQYF,TGTGCCAGCAGTTACTATCAGGGACATGCCTACGAGCAGTACTTC
TRBD1,-,TRBJ1-6,TRBV12-3/TRBV12-4,CASSDRANSPLHF,TGTGCCAGCAGTGACAGGGCGAATTCACCCCTCCACTTT
TRBD1,-,TRBJ2-2,TRBV6-2/TRBV6-3,CASSYGATGQGVNTGELFF,TGTGCCAGCAGTTACGGGGCTACAGGACAGGGTGTAAACACCGGGGAGCTGTTTTTT
-,few,TRBJ1-2,TRBV7-9,CASSNEPGLSQGYTF,TGTGCCAGCAGCAACGAACCGGGACTATCGCAGGGCTACACCTTC